These 13 T cell receptor beta chains came from one sample sequenced in a study of T cell changes during pregnancy in multiple sclerosis. Method: immunoSEQ multiplex PCR; TCRdb's copy keeps in-frame clones and lacks some. The repertoire holds 45,000 or so clones, with 91% as singletons. The sample here was CD8+ T cells from peripheral blood mononuclear cells, taken after pregnancy. All receptors derive from a female donor with multiple sclerosis, enrolled in a pregnancy study.

This chain joins TRBV4-2 and TRBJ2-3, with D tentatively TRBD2 (7 bases). V lost 3 bases and J lost 3, with 19 bases in between. Germline V CDR1 and CDR2: LGHNA, YNFKEQ. CDR3 size: 17 residues. In DNA, the CDR3 is TGTGCCAGCAGCCAGGGGGGGGGCGGTGGGTGGACAGATACGCAGTATTTT. It codes for CASSQGGGGGWTDTQYF.

The rearrangement links TRBV13 to TRBJ2-1; TRBD2 aligns across 8 bases. Germline V lookup: CDR1 PRHDT, CDR2 FYEKMQ (reference sequence). This CDR3 is 16 amino acids long. The trim removed 1 base at V and 7 bases at J, leaving 9 bases unmatched. In DNA form, the CDR3 reads TGTGCCAGCAGCTTAGAGACGGGAGGGCCAGTTAATGAGCAGTTCTTC. This codes for CASSLETGGPVNEQFF.

The rearrangement uses TRBV9 and TRBJ2-2; 12 nucleotides agree with TRBD2. The CDR3 covers 17 residues. Germline V gives CDR1 SGDLS, CDR2 YYNGEE. V lost 4 bases, J lost 1 base, and 5 bases stayed unmatched. DNA of the CDR3: TGTGCCAGCAGCCCCTGGACTAGCGGGAAGAACACCGGGGAGCTGTTTTTT. Translated: CASSPWTSGKNTGELFF.

The rearrangement links TRBV7-9 to TRBJ2-7; the match to TRBD1 covers 10 bases. CDR1 and CDR2 (germline): SEHNR, FQNEAQ (reference sequence). The CDR3 runs to 16 residues. With V trimmed by 1 base and J by 3 bases, 6 bases remained unmatched. CDR3: CASSLEAGQGSYEQYF. The DNA of the CDR3 is TGTGCCAGCAGCTTAGAGGCGGGACAGGGGAGCTACGAGCAGTACTTC.

This sequence joins TRBV5-8 and TRBJ1-5; TRBD1 agrees at 9 bases. CDR3 length: 15 residues. V lost 4 bases to trimming and J lost 6 bases; unmatched junction nucleotides: 8. Per the germline V gene, CDR1 is SGHTS and CDR2 is YDEGEE. CDR3 nucleotide sequence: TGTGCCAGCAGCACACGGGACAGGGCTAGTCAGCCCCAGCATTTT. Translating it yields CASSTRDRASQPQHF.

J is TRBJ2-3 and V is TRBV15; D remains ambiguous. V gave up 6 bases and J gave up 0 bases, with 10 bases separating them. CDR3 length: 14 amino acids. The germline gives CDR1 LNHNV, CDR2 YYDKDF (reference sequence). CDR3 DNA: TGTGCCACCAGGTTGGCCGGGAGCACAGATACGCAGTATTTT. It specifies CATRLAGSTDTQYF.

This rearrangement joins TRBV4-3 to TRBJ1-1; TRBD1 matches at 8 bases. The CDR3 spans 16 residues. V was clipped by 1 base and J by 4 bases; unmatched bases: 8. The V gene's germline CDR1 is LGHNA and CDR2 YSLEER. CDR3 residues: CASSQVQGVGGTEAFF. CDR3 nucleotides: TGCGCCAGCAGCCAAGTACAGGGGGTAGGTGGCACTGAAGCTTTCTTT.

The chain joins TRBV29-1 to TRBJ2-7, with a tentative D call TRBD2 (5 bases). Germline V CDR1 and CDR2: SQVTM, ANQGSEA. The CDR3 consists of 12 residues. The germline V and J ends were trimmed by 4 bases and 5 bases, with 12 bases remaining between them. The CDR3 DNA follows: TGCAGCGTTGTAGCGACAAAGAACGAGCAGTACTTC. Translation gives CSVVATKNEQYF.

This clone was seen a handful of times. The rearrangement uses TRBV16 and TRBJ2-4, with TRBD1 as a possible D gene (6 bases). Trimming removed 6 bases from V and 6 bases from J, with 18 bases in between. CDR1 and CDR2 from the germline V gene are KGHSY and FQNENV. The CDR3 contains 15 residues. DNA of the CDR3: TGTGCCAGCAGTGATAACAGGGCAGATGTAAACATTCAGTACTTC. Protein sequence: CASSDNRADVNIQYF.

The J gene is TRBJ1-5, the V gene TRBV6-5, with D possibly TRBD1 on 5 matching bases. V gave up 6 bases and J gave up 2 bases, with 14 bases separating them. From germline, CDR1 is MNHEY and CDR2 SVGAGI. CDR3 length equals 15 residues. The CDR3 loop is CASRSVGRGNQPQHF. As DNA, the CDR3 is TGTGCCAGCAGGAGTGTAGGCAGGGGCAATCAGCCCCAGCATTTT.

The J gene is TRBJ1-4, the V gene TRBV4-3; D might be TRBD1 (5 bases). V shed 0 bases and J shed 7 bases, with 18 bases lying between them. CDR3 length: 17 residues. CDR1 and CDR2 (germline): LGHNA, YSLEER. CDR3 region: CASSQDRGQGIGEKLFF. In DNA form, the CDR3 reads TGCGCCAGCAGCCAAGACCGAGGCCAGGGTATAGGTGAAAAACTGTTTTTT.

The V call is TRBV5-4, the J call TRBJ1-2; 7 nucleotides align to TRBD1. The germline V gene encodes CDR1 SGHNT and CDR2 YYREEE (reference sequence). There are 12 residues in the CDR3. With 5 bases clipped from V and 4 bases from J, the junction kept 2 bases outside the gene matches. CDR3 in DNA: TGTGCCAGCAGGGGACAGATCTATGGCTACACCTTC. Amino acids: CASRGQIYGYTF.

This chain uses TRBV6-1 with TRBJ2-3; TRBD2 agrees at 10 bases. Germline assignment: CDR1 MNHNS and CDR2 SASEGT. The CDR3 is 16 amino acids. Losses at the gene ends were 3 bases for V and 4 bases for J; bases not matched to a gene: 7. The CDR3 coding sequence is TGTGCCAGCAGTGAGATAGAGCGGGAGGGTCCAGATACGCAGTATTTT. As protein: CASSEIEREGPDTQYF.